The rows below give T cell receptor beta chains drawn from one sample of a study of blood T cell repertoires in COVID-19. The method was immunoSEQ multiplex PCR; TCRdb's version includes in-frame clones alone and lacks a portion of them. The repertoire holds about 160,000 clones, 75% to 85% seen once, with 3% to 4% in the top ten. The sample was PBMCs or T cells enriched from blood (not recorded which). The receptors stem from an older woman who had recovered from COVID-19. Both conserved end residues are part of each CDR3. A D gene is named only where the DNA matches it firmly. Size values are once, few and many counts, or a class for expanded clones, and some rows have none.

D: -
J: TRBJ2-5
size: -
V: TRBV2
length: 14
DNA: TGTGCCAGCACGGCTGAGACTAGTCTCGAGACCCAGTACTTC
CDR3: CASTAETSLETQYF

D: -
J: TRBJ2-1
size: -
V: TRBV5-1
length: 15
DNA: TGCGCCAGCAGGTCCGGGACATTCATAAGCAATGAGCAGTTCTTC
CDR3: CASRSGTFISNEQFF

D: TRBD1
J: TRBJ2-1
size: -
V: TRBV9
length: 15
DNA: TGTGCCAGCAGCGTAGCTAGGACAGGGAGCAATGAGCAGTTCTTC
CDR3: CASSVARTGSNEQFF

D: TRBD2
J: TRBJ2-5
size: -
V: TRBV6-5
length: 14
DNA: TGTGCCAGCAGCTTAGCGGGGGGACGAGAGACCCAGTACTTC
CDR3: CASSLAGGRETQYF

D: TRBD2
J: TRBJ2-7
size: -
V: TRBV12-3/TRBV12-4
length: 13
DNA: TGTGCCAGCAGTCCACTAGCGATCTACGAGCAGTACTTC
CDR3: CASSPLAIYEQYF

D: TRBD2
J: TRBJ2-7
size: -
V: TRBV2
length: 14
DNA: TGTGCCAGCATTTTTCGGGGGGGCTCGTACGAGCAGTACTTC
CDR3: CASIFRGGSYEQYF

D: -
J: TRBJ1-3
size: -
V: TRBV10-1
length: 14
DNA: TGCGCCAGCACTCTATCAGGGTATGGAAACACCATATATTTT
CDR3: CASTLSGYGNTIYF

D: -
J: TRBJ1-5
size: -
V: TRBV27
length: 13
DNA: TGTGCCAGCAGTTATTATAGCAATCAGCCCCAGCATTTT
CDR3: CASSYYSNQPQHF

D: TRBD1
J: TRBJ2-5
size: -
V: TRBV5-6
length: 14
DNA: TGTGCCAGCAGCGGGGGACAGGGGATAGAGACCCAGTACTTC
CDR3: CASSGGQGIETQYF

D: TRBD1
J: TRBJ1-2
size: once
V: TRBV7-2
length: 13
DNA: TGTGCCAGCAGGAGGACAGGCAACTATGGCTACACCTTC
CDR3: CASRRTGNYGYTF

D: TRBD1
J: TRBJ1-5
size: few
V: TRBV4-2
length: 15
DNA: TGTGCCAGCAGCCGGGACAGCTATAGCAATCAGCCCCAGCATTTT
CDR3: CASSRDSYSNQPQHF

D: -
J: TRBJ1-2
size: -
V: TRBV9
length: 17
DNA: TGTGCCAGCAGCGTAGCCGGGTGGGGGAGGGAACTCTATGGCTACACCTTC
CDR3: CASSVAGWGRELYGYTF

D: TRBD2
J: TRBJ2-5
size: -
V: TRBV5-1
length: 18
DNA: TGCGCCAGCAGCTTGGCCGCTAGCGGGGGGCTCGTCCAAGAGACCCAGTACTTC
CDR3: CASSLAASGGLVQETQYF

D: TRBD1
J: TRBJ2-7
size: -
V: TRBV29-1
length: 12
DNA: TGCAGCGTCTCGGACAGGGGGGCCGAGCAGTACTTC
CDR3: CSVSDRGAEQYF

D: TRBD1
J: TRBJ2-1
size: once
V: TRBV7-9
length: 15
DNA: TGTGCCAGCAGCCCCGGGACAGGGTTTTTCAATGAGCAGTTCTTC
CDR3: CASSPGTGFFNEQFF

D: -
J: TRBJ2-7
size: -
V: TRBV21-1
length: 15
DNA: TGTGCCAGCAGCAAACTGGGACAGGGACGGAGAGAGCAGTACTTC
CDR3: CASSKLGQGRREQYF

D: TRBD1
J: TRBJ2-1
size: -
V: TRBV5-4
length: 14
DNA: TGTGCCAGCAGCGACAGGGGGCGTGGGAATGAGCAGTTCTTC
CDR3: CASSDRGRGNEQFF

D: -
J: TRBJ1-2
size: -
V: TRBV18
length: 15
DNA: TGTGCCAGCTCACCTGCCCAGGTTACGCCGTATGGCTACACCTTC
CDR3: CASSPAQVTPYGYTF

D: TRBD1
J: TRBJ2-7
size: -
V: TRBV5-1
length: 13
DNA: TGCGCCAGCAGCTTAACAGGGGCGGATGAGCAGTACTTC
CDR3: CASSLTGADEQYF

D: -
J: TRBJ2-2
size: -
V: TRBV3-1/TRBV3-2
length: 13
DNA: TGTGCCAGCAGCCTACAGGGCACCGGGGAGCTGTTTTTT
CDR3: CASSLQGTGELFF

D: TRBD1
J: TRBJ2-7
size: few
V: TRBV30
length: 11
DNA: TGTGCCTGGAGTGACGGGGACAGGTCTAACTTC
CDR3: CAWSDGDRSNF

D: -
J: TRBJ2-7
size: -
V: TRBV7-9
length: 15
DNA: TGTGCCAGCAGCTTAGGGGCAGGGTACACCTACGAGCAGTACTTC
CDR3: CASSLGAGYTYEQYF

D: -
J: TRBJ1-1
size: once
V: TRBV13
length: 14
DNA: TGTGCCAGCAGCCCACGCGGGGGGGTCACTGAAGCTTTCTTT
CDR3: CASSPRGGVTEAFF

D: TRBD2
J: TRBJ2-5
size: -
V: TRBV5-1
length: 13
DNA: TGCGCCAGCAGCTTAGCCGGGAGGGAGACCCAGTACTTC
CDR3: CASSLAGRETQYF

D: -
J: TRBJ2-3
size: -
V: TRBV13
length: 15
DNA: TGTGCCAGCAGCTTCCTAGTCAGCGACACAGATACGCAGTATTTT
CDR3: CASSFLVSDTDTQYF

D: TRBD2
J: TRBJ2-7
size: -
V: TRBV3-1/TRBV3-2
length: 14
DNA: TGTGCCAGCAGCTCGGGGGGGAGCTCCTACGAGCAGTACTTC
CDR3: CASSSGGSSYEQYF

D: -
J: TRBJ1-1
size: -
V: TRBV18
length: 15
DNA: TGTGCCAGCTCACCAACGTCGCAGGGGACCACTGAAGCTTTCTTT
CDR3: CASSPTSQGTTEAFF

D: -
J: TRBJ2-5
size: -
V: TRBV6-5
length: 12
DNA: TGTGCCAGCAGTCCCCCTTCGGTTTGCCAGTACTTC
CDR3: CASSPPSVCQYF

D: -
J: TRBJ1-5
size: -
V: TRBV19
length: 15
DNA: TGTGCCAGTAAGCGGGGGGGGCAGGGAAGTCAGCCCCAGCATTTT
CDR3: CASKRGGQGSQPQHF

D: TRBD1
J: TRBJ1-1
size: few
V: TRBV28
length: 15
DNA: TGTGCCAGCAGTCCCCTAGACAGGGAGAACACTGAAGCTTTCTTT
CDR3: CASSPLDRENTEAFF

D: -
J: TRBJ2-1
size: -
V: TRBV2
length: 11
DNA: TGTGCCAGCAGCGTGGCGGGCCCCAGCGTCTTC
CDR3: CASSVAGPSVF

D: TRBD1
J: TRBJ2-6
size: -
V: TRBV5-4
length: 17
DNA: TGTGCCAGCAGGCGACAGGGCGCGAGCTCTGGGGCCAACGTCCTGACTTTC
CDR3: CASRRQGASSGANVLTF

D: TRBD1
J: TRBJ2-7
size: -
V: TRBV5-1
length: 14
DNA: TGCGCCAGCAGCCTGGGACAGCTATACGTAGAGCAGTACTTC
CDR3: CASSLGQLYVEQYF

D: -
J: TRBJ1-6
size: -
V: TRBV6-5
length: 16
DNA: TGTGCCAGCAGTTACTCGTCCCTATACTATAATTCACCCCTCCACTTT
CDR3: CASSYSSLYYNSPLHF

D: -
J: TRBJ2-5
size: -
V: TRBV10-1
length: 12
DNA: TGCGCCAGCAGTGCGCAGGGCGGGACCCAGTACTTC
CDR3: CASSAQGGTQYF

D: -
J: TRBJ1-2
size: -
V: TRBV2
length: 13
DNA: TGTGCCAGCAGTGAAAAGGGGGACTATGGCTACACCTTC
CDR3: CASSEKGDYGYTF

D: -
J: TRBJ1-4
size: -
V: TRBV25-1
length: 17
DNA: TGTGCCAGCAGTCCGCTCGGGGTTACGGCAACTAATGAAAAACTGTTTTTT
CDR3: CASSPLGVTATNEKLFF

D: -
J: TRBJ2-5
size: -
V: TRBV5-1
length: 14
DNA: TGCGCCAGCAGCCCACGGACTATCCAAGAGACCCAGTACTTC
CDR3: CASSPRTIQETQYF

D: -
J: TRBJ1-5
size: -
V: TRBV19
length: 15
DNA: TGTGCCAGTACCACCTGGGGGGGGCCCCATCAGCCCCAGCATTTT
CDR3: CASTTWGGPHQPQHF

D: TRBD2
J: TRBJ2-3
size: -
V: TRBV6-6
length: 16
DNA: TGTGCCAGCAGTCCGACTAGCGTACCCCGCACAGATACGCAGTATTTT
CDR3: CASSPTSVPRTDTQYF

D: TRBD1
J: TRBJ1-4
size: -
V: TRBV7-8
length: 14
DNA: TGTGCCAGCAGTTCGACAGGGTTCAATGAAAAACTGTTTTTT
CDR3: CASSSTGFNEKLFF

D: TRBD1
J: TRBJ1-2
size: -
V: TRBV24-1
length: 14
DNA: TGTGCCACCAGTGACCCAGGGGGCGCGAATGGCTACACCTTC
CDR3: CATSDPGGANGYTF

D: -
J: TRBJ1-5
size: -
V: TRBV14
length: 14
DNA: TGTGCCAGCAGCCAAGCCGGGTCCAATCAGCCCCAGCATTTT
CDR3: CASSQAGSNQPQHF

D: TRBD2
J: TRBJ2-5
size: -
V: TRBV6-2/TRBV6-3
length: 15
DNA: TGTGCCAGCAGCCTCCTAGCGGGGTTGGGGGAGACCCAGTACTTC
CDR3: CASSLLAGLGETQYF

D: -
J: TRBJ1-1
size: few
V: TRBV12-3/TRBV12-4
length: 11
DNA: TGTGCCAGCAGTTTCCGGGAGACGGGTTTCTTT
CDR3: CASSFRETGFF

D: -
J: TRBJ2-1
size: -
V: TRBV1
length: 20
DNA: TGCACCAGCAGCCAAGGCTTTGGGCTAGCGGGGGGCCACTCCTACAATGAGCAGTTCTTC
CDR3: CTSSQGFGLAGGHSYNEQFF

D: TRBD2
J: TRBJ2-5
size: -
V: TRBV4-1
length: 17
DNA: TGCGCCAGCAGCCAGGAAATTAGCGGGGGGGGCTTGGAGACCCAGTACTTC
CDR3: CASSQEISGGGLETQYF

D: TRBD2
J: TRBJ2-3
size: -
V: TRBV3-1/TRBV3-2
length: 15
DNA: TGTGCCAGCAGTCTAGCGGGGGATAGCACAGATACGCAGTATTTT
CDR3: CASSLAGDSTDTQYF

D: -
J: TRBJ1-2
size: -
V: TRBV11-2
length: 15
DNA: TGTGCCAGCAGCTTAGCATCGGGTCTGAGTGGGGGCTACACCTTC
CDR3: CASSLASGLSGGYTF

D: -
J: TRBJ2-7
size: -
V: TRBV21-1
length: 16
DNA: TGTGCCAGCAGCAGAAATTTGTGGGGGCAAGCCTACGAGCAGTACTTC
CDR3: CASSRNLWGQAYEQYF

D: -
J: TRBJ2-6
size: once
V: TRBV23-1
length: 18
DNA: TGCGCCAGCAGTACCTACCGGGACACCAGCTCTGGGGCCAACGTCCTGACTTTC
CDR3: CASSTYRDTSSGANVLTF

D: TRBD1
J: TRBJ1-5
size: once
V: TRBV2
length: 14
DNA: TGTGCCAGCAGGGGAGGACAGGGCTCTCAGCCCCAGCATTTT
CDR3: CASRGGQGSQPQHF